Here is one TCR beta chain with its context. Its target is unknown. These data are taken from a study of blood T cells in healthy people across ages. Whole-study results and caveats: Observed TCR beta diversity per million T cells went down as age went up. This fall followed a roughly linear course with age.

A J-beta primer mix and a sample-barcoded 5' primer were used in a second PCR of roughly 6 to 12 cycles. Unique molecular identifiers of 12 random nucleotides labeled each cDNA. MiXCR, applied by TCRdb to the 5' RACE reads, yields one record per CDR3 protein. The table records about 940,000 distinct CDR3 sequences, about 48% of them present only once. The V gene's germline CDR1 is DFQATT and CDR2 SNEGSKA (reference sequence). V lost 6 bases and J 0 bases, leaving 13 bases between the germline ends. The CDR3 has 14 amino acids. The clonotype was recovered from a young man in good health. The rearrangement uses TRBV20-1 and TRBJ2-3; the D is unclear. What was sequenced was blood. As DNA, the CDR3 is TGCAGTGCCGCCCGCCGCGCTAGCACAGATACGCAGTATTTT. Encoded protein: CSAARRASTDTQYF.